This record concerns one T cell receptor (beta chain) sequence. Its antigen is unknown. In the sorted-subset replicate PCRs, around 0.2 ug DNA, 25,000 to 35,000 T cell genomes, was used. The repertoire was sequenced with immunoSEQ multiplex PCR; TCRdb's copy has only in-frame clones and lacks some. The table lists roughly 2 million clones, less than 95% of them singletons. Naive CD8 cells lacked CD45RO and underwent positive selection for CCR7, leaving out terminally differentiated effector memory CD45RA+ cells. The sample belongs to a study of shared clonotypes between healthy human individuals. Study findings and constraints: Sorted-subset samples were not fully sequenced, rarefaction indicated.

This CDR3 is built from 13 residues. Germline V lookup: CDR1 MNHEY, CDR2 SMNVEV (reference sequence). The germline V and J ends were trimmed by 4 bases and 3 bases, with 7 bases remaining between them. The source is a young man in good health. The sequenced sample consisted of naive CD8+ T cells sorted from blood. The chain recombines TRBV27 with TRBJ2-4, with D perhaps TRBD2 (6 bases). The CDR3 DNA reads TGTGCCAGCAGTTCGACTAGCAAAAACATTCAGTACTTC. Translation: CASSSTSKNIQYF.